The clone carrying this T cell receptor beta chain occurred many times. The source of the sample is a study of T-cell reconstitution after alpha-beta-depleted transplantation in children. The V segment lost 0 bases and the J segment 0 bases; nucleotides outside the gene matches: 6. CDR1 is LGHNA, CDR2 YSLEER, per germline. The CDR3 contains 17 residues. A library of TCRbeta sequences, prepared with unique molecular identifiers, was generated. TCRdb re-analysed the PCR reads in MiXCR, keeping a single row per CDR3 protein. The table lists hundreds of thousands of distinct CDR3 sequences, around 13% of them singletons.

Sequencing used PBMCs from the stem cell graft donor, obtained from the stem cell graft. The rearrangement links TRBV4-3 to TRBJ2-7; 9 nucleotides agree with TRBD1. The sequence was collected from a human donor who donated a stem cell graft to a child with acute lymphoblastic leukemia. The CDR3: CASSQDFGTGNSYEQYF. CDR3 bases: TGCGCCAGCAGCCAAGATTTTGGGACAGGGAACTCCTACGAGCAGTACTTC.